The source of this TCR beta chain is a study of blood T cell repertoires in COVID-19. Study-level background: Some COVID-19 samples were acute and others convalescent; all came from the United States, Italy and Spain. Sample material is recorded as cDNA or gDNA derived from T cells, B-cell-depleted T cells, or PBMCs.

As handled by the study authors: Counts of nucleated cells, estimated from reference gene primer amplification, were obtained. Generated by immunoSEQ multiplex PCR, the TCRdb table keeps only in-frame clones and is missing some. That table is the source of V, J and clone size, and D and trimming were worked out from the DNA. The sample holds 310,000 or so clones; around 87% are singletons and the top ten take about 1.9%. The material sequenced was peripheral blood. This TCR was sampled from a woman between 25 and 40 years old who had recovered from COVID-19.

CDR3 bases: TGCAGCGCGACAGGGGGTGGCACTGAAGCTTTCTTT. Residues: CSATGGGTEAFF. V and J are TRBV29-1 and TRBJ1-1, with 9 nucleotides matching TRBD1. The CDR3 loop spans 12 amino acids. J gave up 4 bases and V 7 bases, and 4 bases lay outside the gene matches. CDR1 is SQVTM and CDR2 is ANQGSEA in the germline V gene.